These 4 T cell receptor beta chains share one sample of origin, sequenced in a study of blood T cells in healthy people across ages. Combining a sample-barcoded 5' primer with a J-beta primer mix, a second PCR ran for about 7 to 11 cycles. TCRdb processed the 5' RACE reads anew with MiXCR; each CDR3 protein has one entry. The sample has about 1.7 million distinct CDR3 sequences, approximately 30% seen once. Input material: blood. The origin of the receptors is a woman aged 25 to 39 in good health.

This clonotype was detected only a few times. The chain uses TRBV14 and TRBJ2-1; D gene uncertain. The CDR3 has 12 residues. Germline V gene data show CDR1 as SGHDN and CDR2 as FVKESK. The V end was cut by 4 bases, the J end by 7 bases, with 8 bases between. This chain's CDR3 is CASSRNINEQFF. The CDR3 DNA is TGTGCCAGCAGCCGGAATATAAATGAGCAGTTCTTC.

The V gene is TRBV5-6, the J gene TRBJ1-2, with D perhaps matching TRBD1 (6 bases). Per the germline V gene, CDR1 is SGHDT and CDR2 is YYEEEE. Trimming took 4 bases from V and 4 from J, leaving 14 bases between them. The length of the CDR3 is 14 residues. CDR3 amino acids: CASSRRGGGYGYTF. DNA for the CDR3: TGTGCCAGCAGCCGGCGAGGGGGTGGCTATGGCTACACCTTC.

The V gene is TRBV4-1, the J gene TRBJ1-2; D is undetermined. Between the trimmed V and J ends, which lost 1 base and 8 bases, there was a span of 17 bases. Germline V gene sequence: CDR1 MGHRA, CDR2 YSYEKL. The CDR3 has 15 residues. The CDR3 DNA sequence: TGCGCCAGCAGCCAAGGGGAGACAAACCTCGGGGGCTACACCTTC. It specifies CASSQGETNLGGYTF.

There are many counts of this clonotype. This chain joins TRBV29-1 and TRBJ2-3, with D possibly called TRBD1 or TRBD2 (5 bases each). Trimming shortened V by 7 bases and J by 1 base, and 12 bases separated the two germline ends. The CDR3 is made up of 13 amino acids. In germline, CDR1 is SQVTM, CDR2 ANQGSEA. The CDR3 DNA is TGCAGCGGGGGGACGGAGCGCACAGATACGCAGTATTTT. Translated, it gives CSGGTERTDTQYF.